These 15 T cell receptor beta chains originate from one sample sequenced in a study of blood T cell repertoires in COVID-19. This table comes from immunoSEQ multiplex PCR, and its TCRdb copy is limited to in-frame clones, with some not included. The sample has fewer than 300,000 clones; around 83% are singletons. Source material: peripheral blood. Receptors were obtained from an elderly man with acute or convalescent COVID-19.

The chain couples TRBV3-1 (or the pseudogene TRBV3-2) to TRBJ1-5, with D tentatively TRBD1 (5 bases). The CDR3 runs 18 residues. Deletions cut 3 bases from V and 2 bases from J, with 20 bases between. From germline, CDR1 is LGHDT and CDR2 YNNKEL (reference sequence). This CDR3 is CASSQGRTRVEGNQPQHF. The CDR3 coding sequence is TGTGCCAGCAGCCAGGGTCGAACCAGGGTCGAGGGCAATCAGCCCCAGCATTTT.

The genes are TRBV30 and TRBJ2-1, with TRBD1 matching over 8 bases. CDR3 size: 12 residues. Trimming at V came to 6 bases and at J to 8 bases, leaving 6 bases not matched to a gene. The germline gives CDR1 GTSNPN, CDR2 SVGIG (reference sequence). The DNA of the CDR3 is TGTGCCTGTGGACAGGGTACCTATGAGCAGTTCTTC. Residues: CACGQGTYEQFF.

The CDR3 coding sequence is TGTGCCAGCAGTCGTGGGGGGAGGTATTCGAACACCGGGGAGCTGTTTTTT. Its translation: CASSRGGRYSNTGELFF. The rearrangement links TRBV27 to TRBJ2-2; D may be TRBD2 (6 bases). The germline CDR1 and CDR2 sequences are MNHEY and SMNVEV (reference sequence). The V and J ends lost 5 bases and 0 bases respectively, with 16 bases between them. CDR3 length equals 17 residues.

This chain links TRBV5-8 with TRBJ2-3; 9 bases fit TRBD1. CDR1 is SGHTS, CDR2 YDEGEE, per germline. Trimming cost V 4 bases and J 3 bases; bases outside gene matches: 3. The CDR3 totals 14 residues. CDR3 loop: CASSQQGATDTQYF. In DNA form, the CDR3 reads TGTGCCAGCAGCCAACAGGGGGCTACAGATACGCAGTATTTT.

The chain has TRBV10-1 and TRBJ2-7; D is ambiguous. V gave up 5 bases and J gave up 7 bases, with 12 bases separating them. The germline V gene encodes CDR1 WNHNN and CDR2 SYGVQD (reference sequence). The CDR3 sequence is 12 residues long. CDR3: CASSPGFWEQYF. For the CDR3, the DNA is TGCGCCAGCAGTCCCGGTTTTTGGGAGCAGTACTTC.

J is TRBJ1-2 and V is TRBV7-2; D may be TRBD1 (6 bases). The CDR3 runs 14 residues. CDR1 is SGHTA and CDR2 is FQGNSA in the germline V gene. Trimming removed 4 bases at V and 9 bases at J, with 18 bases between. CDR3 sequence: CASSYRTGQTSYTF. In DNA, the CDR3 is TGTGCCAGCAGCTATAGGACTGGACAGACTAGCTACACCTTC.

The J gene is TRBJ1-3, the V gene TRBV6-1, with no clear D. V lost 4 bases, J lost 0 bases, and 13 bases lay in between. The CDR3 contains 16 residues. Germline CDR1 MNHNS, CDR2 SASEGT. The CDR3 DNA follows: TGTGCCAGCAGTGCCGAAGGAGTAATCTCTGGAAACACCATATATTTT. Amino acids: CASSAEGVISGNTIYF.

This clone has just one count. V and J are TRBV10-3 and TRBJ2-5, with 8 bases identical to TRBD2. This CDR3 has 14 residues. V was pared by 2 bases and J by 7 bases, with 6 bases of the junction left unmatched. Germline CDR1 and CDR2: ENHRY and SYGVKD. The CDR3 loop is CAISELGGGTTQYF. The CDR3 DNA reads as TGTGCCATCAGTGAGCTTGGCGGGGGGACGACCCAGTACTTC.

This sequence joins TRBV29-1 and TRBJ1-2, with D possibly being TRBD1 (5 bases). Germline CDR1 SQVTM, CDR2 ANQGSEA. CDR3 length: 11 amino acids. V lost 3 bases and J 3 bases, leaving 5 bases between the germline ends. The DNA for the CDR3 is TGCAGCGTTGACAGGGACTATGGCTACACCTTC. Amino acid sequence: CSVDRDYGYTF.

The chain joins TRBV27 to TRBJ2-5; D is perhaps TRBD2 (6 bases). Germline V CDR1 and CDR2: MNHEY, SMNVEV (reference sequence). This CDR3 contains 15 residues. V was clipped by 0 bases and J by 5 bases, with 13 bases between them. Written as DNA, the CDR3 is TGTGCCAGCAGTTTATCGACGGGGGTGGGGGAGACCCAGTACTTC. Translating gives CASSLSTGVGETQYF.

A note on this clone: Other DNA sequences in the same sample also yield this CDR3. This chain links TRBV2 with TRBJ2-3, with D possibly matching TRBD2 (6 bases). Germline CDR1 and CDR2: SNHLY and FYNNEI. The CDR3 is 15 residues long. With 4 bases removed from V and 3 bases from J, the gap between germline ends came to 14 bases. CDR3 region: CASSAETRQTDTQYF. The CDR3 DNA sequence: TGTGCCAGCAGTGCCGAGACTAGACAGACAGATACGCAGTATTTT.

CDR3 sequence reads: CASSASSGGLNEQFF. As DNA, the CDR3 is TGTGCCAGCTCAGCCTCTAGCGGGGGTCTCAATGAGCAGTTCTTC. The chain is built from TRBV18 and TRBJ2-1, with 10 bases lining up with TRBD2. Germline V CDR1 and CDR2: KGHSH, LQKENI. The CDR3 consists of 15 residues. The V segment lost 5 bases and the J segment 6 bases; nucleotides outside the gene matches: 7.

The chain uses TRBV7-3 and TRBJ2-7; perhaps TRBD1 as D (7 bases). The length of the CDR3 is 14 residues. V dropped 5 bases and J dropped 6 bases, with 17 bases sitting between them. From germline, CDR1 is SGHTA and CDR2 FQGTGA. CDR3 bases: TGTGCCAGCAGCCCCTCGGCAGGGGGGCGCGAGCAGTACTTC. Amino acids: CASSPSAGGREQYF. Together with reference TRBV7-3 and TRBJ2-7, the CDR3 gives the full variable domain: GAGVSQTPSNKVTEKGKYVELRCDPISGHTALYWYRQSLGQGPEFLIYFQGTGAADDSGLPNDRFFAVRPEGSVSTLKIQRTERGDSAVYLCASSPSAGGREQYFGPGTRLTVT.

The chain links TRBV28 to TRBJ2-5; 7 nucleotides align to TRBD2. J lost 0 bases, V lost 8 bases, and 6 bases had no gene match. Germline V gene sequence: CDR1 MDHEN, CDR2 SYDVKM. The length of the CDR3 is 14 residues. The CDR3 loop reads CASDRAGNQETQYF. The CDR3 region has the DNA TGTGCCAGCGATCGAGCGGGGAACCAAGAGACCCAGTACTTC.

CDR3 amino acids: CASSRGQGNTIYF. CDR3 coding DNA: TGTGCCAGCAGCCGGGGACAGGGAAACACCATATATTTT. The chain is built from TRBV3-1 (or the pseudogene TRBV3-2) and TRBJ1-3, with 7 bases lining up with TRBD1. The CDR3 runs 13 residues. The germline V gene has CDR1 LGHDT and CDR2 YNNKEL (reference sequence). Trimming took 4 bases from V and 4 from J; bases not matched to a gene: 1.